This passage covers 18 T cell receptor beta chains from one sample sequenced in a study of T cell changes during pregnancy in multiple sclerosis. Sequencing was performed with immunoSEQ multiplex PCR; in TCRdb, only in-frame clones are kept and a portion is missing. Altogether approximately 64,000 clones are present, 90% being singletons, with the ten largest covering more than 2%. Here the sequenced sample was peripheral blood, taken in the second trimester of pregnancy. These receptors were obtained from a female donor in good health, enrolled as a control in a pregnancy study.

This rearrangement joins TRBV6-1 to TRBJ2-2; 7 bases fit TRBD1. Germline lookup yields CDR1 MNHNS and CDR2 SASEGT. V was clipped by 2 bases and J by 1 base; unmatched bases: 4. The CDR3 is made up of 16 amino acids. For the CDR3, the DNA is TGTGCCAGCAGTGAAAGAGGGGGCCAGAACACCGGGGAGCTGTTTTTT. It translates to CASSERGGQNTGELFF.

This chain links TRBV6-1 with TRBJ2-7, with TRBD1 identical over 7 bases. The junction had 8 bases not matched to a gene; V was cut back by 0 bases and J by 6 bases. The CDR3 runs 15 residues. The germline CDR1 and CDR2 sequences are MNHNS and SASEGT. In nucleotides, the CDR3 is TGTGCCAGCAGTGAAGCGAGGGGGCTCCTTGCCGAGCAGTACTTC. It codes for CASSEARGLLAEQYF.

The CDR3 loop is CASSPFGQGDQPQHF. In DNA, the CDR3 is TGTGCCAGCAGCCCTTTCGGACAGGGGGATCAGCCCCAGCATTTT. This rearrangement joins TRBV4-2 to TRBJ1-5, with TRBD1 identical over 10 bases. Germline CDR1 is LGHNA and CDR2 is YNFKEQ. This CDR3 has 15 amino acids. Unmatched junction bases numbered 5, after V lost 4 bases and J lost 5 bases.

The chain employs TRBV2 and TRBJ2-5; D might be TRBD2 (5 bases). CDR1 and CDR2 from the germline V gene are SNHLY and FYNNEI. The CDR3 is 14 amino acids. With 6 bases removed from V and 4 bases from J, the gap between germline ends came to 15 bases. The CDR3 sequence is CASRSGMAGETQYF. CDR3 bases: TGTGCCAGCAGGAGCGGCATGGCGGGAGAGACCCAGTACTTC.

This CDR3 reads CASNNNKNTEAFF. The DNA of the CDR3 is TGTGCCAGCAATAATAACAAGAACACTGAAGCTTTCTTT. This chain uses TRBV2 with TRBJ1-1; D is uncertain. CDR1 is SNHLY, CDR2 FYNNEI, per germline. The CDR3 is 13 amino acids. The V gene lost 7 bases and the J gene lost 1 base, with 10 bases spanning the gap.

The CDR3 nucleotides read TGTGCCAGCAGTGACCTACGAGAAGCTTTCTTT. The encoded protein is CASSDLREAFF. The genes are TRBV2 and TRBJ1-1; no firm D call. The CDR3 extends over 11 amino acids. Germline V CDR1 and CDR2: SNHLY, FYNNEI. Trimming cost V 3 bases and J 8 bases, with 7 bases left between them.

The chain employs TRBV7-8 and TRBJ2-7; no clear D gene. The CDR3 totals 12 residues. V was trimmed by 4 bases and J by 3 bases, leaving 7 bases between them. Germline assignment: CDR1 SGHVS and CDR2 FQNEAQ. CDR3 region: CASSSPVYEQYF. For the CDR3, the DNA is TGTGCCAGCAGCTCCCCCGTCTACGAGCAGTACTTC.

This rearrangement joins TRBV9 to TRBJ2-1, with 7 positions matching TRBD1. Trimming cost V 5 bases and J 0 bases; bases outside gene matches: 5. Germline loops: CDR1 SGDLS, CDR2 YYNGEE. There are 15 residues in the CDR3. The CDR3 protein is CASSAQGSSYNEQFF. The CDR3 bases are TGTGCCAGCAGTGCACAGGGGAGCTCCTACAATGAGCAGTTCTTC.

V usage is TRBV7-2 and J usage is TRBJ2-5; 8 bases fit TRBD2. The V gene end was trimmed by 5 bases and the J gene end by 6 bases; junction bases not matched to a gene: 11. CDR1 is SGHTA and CDR2 is FQGNSA in the germline V gene. The CDR3 covers 15 residues. In DNA form, the CDR3 reads TGTGCCAGCAGCCTCAGCGGGAGTGATCGAAAGACCCAGTACTTC. Translating it yields CASSLSGSDRKTQYF.

This clone was recorded only once. V is TRBV6-6 and J is TRBJ2-7; TRBD1 aligns across 8 bases. Germline CDR1 reads MNHNY; CDR2 reads SVGAGI (reference sequence). J lost 3 bases, V lost 6 bases, and 10 bases had no gene match. The CDR3 is 15 amino acids. The CDR3 nucleotides read TGTGCCAGCAGACCTGGACAGGGTAGTAACTACGAGCAGTACTTC. This sequence encodes CASRPGQGSNYEQYF.

This clone was observed a single time. This chain connects TRBV30 to TRBJ1-2; the match to TRBD1 covers 10 bases. CDR1 is GTSNPN and CDR2 is SVGIG in the germline V gene (reference sequence). V shed 1 base and J 4 bases; nucleotides not matched to a gene: 6. The CDR3 runs to 15 residues. The CDR3: CAWSAGTGVLYGYTF. In nucleotides, the CDR3 is TGTGCCTGGAGTGCCGGGACAGGGGTTCTCTATGGCTACACCTTC.

The rearrangement joins TRBV4-1 to TRBJ2-3; a weak D match, TRBD2 (6 bases). CDR1 is MGHRA and CDR2 is YSYEKL in the germline V gene. V lost 1 base to trimming and J lost 0 bases, with 8 bases between them. The CDR3 has 15 residues. CDR3 protein: CASSQVEGSTDTQYF. For the CDR3, the DNA is TGCGCCAGCAGCCAAGTGGAGGGAAGCACAGATACGCAGTATTTT.

The chain links TRBV6-6 to TRBJ1-4; 7 bases line up with TRBD1. The germline gives CDR1 MNHNY, CDR2 SVGAGI (reference sequence). V dropped 5 bases and J dropped 7; count of bases not matched to a gene: 7. CDR3 length equals 14 residues. The CDR3 loop reads CASSAGGTGEKLFF. As DNA, the CDR3 is TGTGCCAGCAGTGCAGGGGGGACCGGTGAAAAACTGTTTTTT.

The chain links TRBV29-1 to TRBJ1-1, with D uncertain. V gave up 6 bases and J gave up 1 base, with 15 bases separating them. The CDR3 spans 14 residues. The germline gives CDR1 SQVTM, CDR2 ANQGSEA. This CDR3 reads CSVAMGVRNTEAFF. For the CDR3, the DNA is TGCAGCGTCGCGATGGGAGTGAGGAACACTGAAGCTTTCTTT.

This clone was seen once. The chain has TRBV4-2 and TRBJ2-5, with 7 bases aligning to TRBD2. This CDR3 spans 13 amino acids. Germline assignment: CDR1 LGHNA and CDR2 YNFKEQ. The CDR3 nucleotides read TGTGCAACCGGGGCGGGGGAACAAGAGACCCAGTACTTC. It codes for CATGAGEQETQYF.

The chain combines TRBV5-6 with TRBJ2-7; the D is unclear. CDR3 length: 13 amino acids. Trimming cost V 0 bases and J 6 bases, with 10 bases left between them. Germline lookup yields CDR1 SGHDT and CDR2 YYEEEE. The CDR3 nucleotides are TGTGCCAGCAGCTTGGTATCTGTTTCCGAGCAGTACTTC. This encodes CASSLVSVSEQYF.

V and J are TRBV28 and TRBJ1-1; the D is unclear. V was trimmed by 6 bases and J by 1 base, leaving 9 bases between them. CDR1 MDHEN and CDR2 SYDVKM come from the germline V gene. The CDR3 has 13 amino acids. Written as DNA, the CDR3 is TGTGCCAGCAGATCACAACAGAACACTGAAGCTTTCTTT. Translated, it gives CASRSQQNTEAFF.

The rearrangement joins TRBV7-9 to TRBJ1-4; D possibly corresponds to TRBD1 (6 bases). Germline V gene sequence: CDR1 SEHNR, CDR2 FQNEAQ (reference sequence). Trimming cost V 5 bases and J 8 bases, with 15 bases left between them. This CDR3 spans 14 amino acids. CDR3 residues: CASSPLFQGEKLFF. The CDR3 DNA sequence: TGTGCCAGCAGCCCCTTGTTCCAGGGGGAAAAACTGTTTTTT.